One sample yielded the 25 T cell receptor beta chains listed below, sequenced in a study of T cell responses to AZD1222 COVID-19 vaccine. Only in-frame clones appear in the TCRdb table, and some are missing; sequencing was by immunoSEQ multiplex PCR. The sample carries 110,000 or so clones, 80% to 90% recorded once. This material consisted of peripheral blood, taken 28 days after the second AZD1222 dose. Every receptor here comes from an adult who received the AZD1222 COVID-19 vaccine.

This chain uses TRBV3-1 (or the pseudogene TRBV3-2) with TRBJ2-6, with D possibly TRBD2 on 7 matching bases. Germline CDR1 LGHDT, CDR2 YNNKEL (reference sequence). The CDR3 consists of 20 residues. V gave up 5 bases and J gave up 0 bases, with 23 bases separating them. DNA for the CDR3: TGTGCCAGCAGCACAAAGGGGGAGGGGCGCTTATACTCTGGGGCCAACGTCCTGACTTTC. It yields the protein CASSTKGEGRLYSGANVLTF.

This chain joins TRBV2 and TRBJ1-4; TRBD1 aligns across 7 bases. Germline V gene data show CDR1 as SNHLY and CDR2 as FYNNEI. After removal of 7 bases from V and 7 bases from J, the junction contained 9 bases not matched to a gene. The CDR3 loop spans 14 amino acids. CDR3 sequence reads: CASNRDSGGEKLFF. Written as DNA, the CDR3 is TGTGCCAGCAATCGGGACAGCGGAGGTGAAAAACTGTTTTTT.

The rearrangement joins TRBV19 to TRBJ1-1, with D hard to call. Germline V CDR1 and CDR2: LNHDA, SQIVND (reference sequence). The CDR3 loop spans 12 amino acids. Trimming removed 5 bases from V and 7 bases from J, with 11 bases in between. The CDR3 nucleotides read TGTGCCAGTAGTGTAGGTGTAAATGAAGCTTTCTTT. This translates into CASSVGVNEAFF.

V and J are TRBV30 and TRBJ2-3; 9 bases fit TRBD1. CDR1 and CDR2 from the germline V gene are GTSNPN and SVGIG (reference sequence). The CDR3 is made up of 14 amino acids. Germline trimming cut 5 bases from V and 4 bases from J; bases unmatched to any gene: 7. The DNA for the CDR3 is TGTGCCTGGGGGGACAGGGCGTATGCAGATACGCAGTATTTT. Amino acids: CAWGDRAYADTQYF.

The chain links TRBV24-1 to TRBJ2-7, with 7 bases identical to TRBD1. The CDR3 has 15 amino acids. Germline CDR1 reads KGHDR; CDR2 reads SFDVKD. V gave up 3 bases and J gave up 5 bases; unmatched junction bases: 9. CDR3 protein: CATSDGGRGLDEQYF. DNA of the CDR3: TGTGCCACCAGTGATGGCGGAAGGGGGCTAGACGAGCAGTACTTC.

The V and J genes are TRBV24-1 and TRBJ1-2; D is ambiguous. With 1 base removed from V and 2 bases from J, the gap between germline ends came to 7 bases. Germline V gene data show CDR1 as KGHDR and CDR2 as SFDVKD. The CDR3 loop spans 14 amino acids. The CDR3, as DNA: TGTGCCACCAGTGATTTTGGGCAGAACTATGGCTACACCTTC. Translating gives CATSDFGQNYGYTF.

The V and J genes are TRBV5-1 and TRBJ1-1, with D uncertain. CDR1 and CDR2 from the germline V gene are SGHRS and YFSETQ. This CDR3 has 11 residues. V dropped 4 bases and J dropped 8 bases, with 9 bases sitting between them. DNA of the CDR3: TGCGCCAGCAGCGATTATAGGGAAGCTTTCTTT. Amino acids: CASSDYREAFF.

This chain links TRBV27 with TRBJ1-1; D remains unclear. The CDR3 consists of 14 residues. The germline CDR1 and CDR2 sequences are MNHEY and SMNVEV (reference sequence). Trimming removed 5 bases at V and 5 bases at J, with 15 bases between. The CDR3 sequence: CASSLTVPRTEAFF. In DNA, the CDR3 is TGTGCCAGCAGTCTTACAGTGCCCCGGACTGAAGCTTTCTTT.

The genes are TRBV28 and TRBJ2-4, with 7 bases identical to TRBD1. This CDR3 comprises 14 residues. The V and J ends lost 4 bases and 7 bases, in that order; junction bases with no gene match: 7. Germline assignment: CDR1 MDHEN and CDR2 SYDVKM. CDR3 DNA: TGTGCCAGCAGTTCCCGACAGGGTAGGAACATTCAGTACTTC. This translates into CASSSRQGRNIQYF.

The J gene is TRBJ2-7, the V gene TRBV28; D possibly corresponds to TRBD1 (6 bases). CDR1 and CDR2 (germline): MDHEN, SYDVKM. The CDR3 runs to 14 residues. Trimming left V 3 bases short and J 7 bases short, with 16 bases between. CDR3 coding DNA: TGTGCCAGCAGTTTCCGGAACAGGGATATGGAGCAGTACTTC. This translates into CASSFRNRDMEQYF. The variable domain in full, completed from reference TRBV28 and TRBJ2-7, reads DVKVTQSSRYLVKRTGEKVFLECVQDMDHENMFWYRQDPGLGLRLIYFSYDVKMKEKGDIPEGYSVSREKKERFSLILESASTNQTSMYLCASSFRNRDMEQYFGPGTRLTVT.

The chain combines TRBV9 with TRBJ2-1; 12 nucleotides match TRBD2. The trim removed 3 bases at V and 4 bases at J, leaving 5 bases unmatched. The CDR3 covers 16 residues. CDR1 SGDLS and CDR2 YYNGEE come from the germline V gene. The CDR3 region has the DNA TGTGCCAGCAGCGCGCGGACTAGCGGGGCATACAATGAGCAGTTCTTC. Amino acids: CASSARTSGAYNEQFF.

V gene TRBV28 combines with J gene TRBJ1-2, with 8 bases identical to TRBD1. The J segment lost 4 bases and the V segment lost 4 bases, leaving 2 bases of the junction unmatched. The length of the CDR3 is 13 residues. Germline-derived CDR1 and CDR2 are MDHEN and SYDVKM. CDR3 protein: CASSWTGFYGYTF. The CDR3 DNA sequence: TGTGCCAGCAGTTGGACAGGGTTCTATGGCTACACCTTC.

The rearrangement uses TRBV5-4 and TRBJ2-3; D is uncertain. Trimming stripped 1 base from V and 0 bases from J, with 9 bases between. CDR3 size: 15 residues. Germline-derived CDR1 and CDR2 are SGHNT and YYREEE (reference sequence). The CDR3 nucleotides read TGTGCCAGCAGCTTGTCATCCGGAAGCACAGATACGCAGTATTTT. Residues: CASSLSSGSTDTQYF.

The chain has TRBV28 and TRBJ1-5; unclear D gene. This CDR3 contains 14 residues. Trimming stripped 5 bases from V and 4 bases from J, with 12 bases between. Germline V gene sequence: CDR1 MDHEN, CDR2 SYDVKM. In DNA form, the CDR3 reads TGTGCCAGCAGTCCTTACGAGAGGAATCAGCCCCAGCATTTT. It specifies CASSPYERNQPQHF. The complete variable domain, with remaining parts taken from reference TRBV28 and TRBJ1-5, reads DVKVTQSSRYLVKRTGEKVFLECVQDMDHENMFWYRQDPGLGLRLIYFSYDVKMKEKGDIPEGYSVSREKKERFSLILESASTNQTSMYLCASSPYERNQPQHFGDGTRLSIL.

This sequence joins TRBV2 and TRBJ2-7; tentative D call: TRBD1 (6 bases). CDR3 size: 13 residues. Germline V gene sequence: CDR1 SNHLY, CDR2 FYNNEI. V lost 7 bases, J lost 6 bases, and 16 bases lay in between. The CDR3: CASKGGQLREQYF. The CDR3 DNA sequence: TGTGCCAGCAAAGGCGGACAGTTGCGCGAGCAGTACTTC. Drawing the rest from reference TRBV2 and TRBJ2-7, the complete variable domain is EPEVTQTPSHQVTQMGQEVILRCVPISNHLYFYWYRQILGQKVEFLVSFYNNEISEKSEIFDDQFSVERPDGSNFTLKIRSTKLEDSAMYFCASKGGQLREQYFGPGTRLTVT.

This chain links TRBV7-3 with TRBJ2-7, with TRBD2 matching 7 bases. V lost 0 bases, J lost 0 bases, and 2 bases stayed unmatched. Germline CDR1 SGHTA, CDR2 FQGTGA. CDR3 length: 15 residues. The CDR3 protein is CASSLTSGTSYEQYF. The CDR3 coding sequence is TGTGCCAGCAGCTTAACCAGCGGGACCTCCTACGAGCAGTACTTC.

The chain employs TRBV7-3 and TRBJ2-7, with D perhaps assigned TRBD1 or TRBD2 (6 bases each). Trimming pared 5 bases from V and 9 bases from J, leaving 14 bases between. The length of the CDR3 is 12 residues. Germline CDR1 reads SGHTA; CDR2 reads FQGTGA. The CDR3 is CASSKTGAGQYF. In DNA, the CDR3 is TGTGCCAGCAGCAAGACAGGAGCGGGGCAGTACTTC.

The chain recombines TRBV6-5 with TRBJ1-2; D might be TRBD1 (5 bases). The V and J ends lost 1 base and 7 bases respectively, with 7 bases between them. The CDR3 extends over 12 amino acids. Germline V gene lookup returns CDR1 MNHEY and CDR2 SVGAGI. CDR3 residues: CASSYLGGGYTF. In DNA, the CDR3 is TGTGCCAGCAGTTACTTGGGGGGTGGCTACACCTTC.

This clone was counted once. J is TRBJ2-7 and V is TRBV25-1; 11 bases match TRBD2. The CDR3 loop spans 16 amino acids. The junction had 5 bases not matched to a gene; V was cut back by 2 bases and J by 2 bases. The V gene's germline CDR1 is MGHDK and CDR2 SYGVNS. CDR3 amino acids: CASSESSGRDPYEQYF. The CDR3 region has the DNA TGTGCCAGCAGTGAAAGTAGCGGGAGGGACCCCTACGAGCAGTACTTC.

V and J are TRBV7-3 and TRBJ1-5; D is perhaps TRBD1 (6 bases). V gave up 5 bases and J gave up 7 bases, with 12 bases separating them. The CDR3 is 13 residues long. Per germline, CDR1 SGHTA and CDR2 FQGTGA. Here the CDR3 DNA reads TGTGCCAGCAGCGGGGGGGCCGGGCAGCCCCAGCATTTT. Amino acid sequence: CASSGGAGQPQHF.

V and J are TRBV28 and TRBJ2-7; no firm D call. CDR3 length: 14 amino acids. Per the germline V gene, CDR1 is MDHEN and CDR2 is SYDVKM. V lost 2 bases to trimming and J lost 0 bases, with 8 bases between them. The CDR3 reads CASSLHASSYEQYF. The CDR3 nucleotides are TGTGCCAGCAGTTTACACGCGAGCTCCTACGAGCAGTACTTC.

The rearrangement links TRBV28 to TRBJ1-3; D is possibly TRBD1 (5 bases). This CDR3 is built from 13 residues. The germline V gene has CDR1 MDHEN and CDR2 SYDVKM. V was clipped by 5 bases and J by 4 bases, with 9 bases between them. The CDR3 coding sequence is TGTGCCAGCAGTCCCGGGGGGGGAAACACCATATATTTT. Its protein product is CASSPGGGNTIYF.

This chain links TRBV21-1 with TRBJ2-4; whether TRBD2, the table's D call, matches the DNA was not checked. TRBV21-1 is noted as a pseudogene. The CDR3 spans 19 residues. In DNA form, the CDR3 reads TGTGCCAGCAGCACAAAAGAAGACCGGGAGTACCTAGCCAAAAACATTCAGTACTTC. Encoded protein: CASSTKEDREYLAKNIQYF.

By share, this clone ranks as medium-sized. J is TRBJ2-1 and V is TRBV19; 9 bases match TRBD2. Germline CDR1 and CDR2: LNHDA and SQIVND (reference sequence). V shed 8 bases, J shed 1 base, and the junction held 6 bases outside the gene matches. There are 15 residues in the CDR3. The CDR3 DNA is TGTGCCAGTGTTTCAGCGGGAGGATCCTACAATGAGCAGTTCTTC. It codes for CASVSAGGSYNEQFF.

The chain joins TRBV7-2 to TRBJ2-5; perhaps TRBD1 as D (5 bases). The CDR3 runs to 15 residues. The V gene's germline CDR1 is SGHTA and CDR2 FQGNSA. Trimming took off 4 bases at V and 2 bases at J, with 14 bases between the two ends. This CDR3 reads CASSSWSTDQETQYF. DNA for the CDR3: TGTGCCAGCAGCTCTTGGTCGACAGATCAAGAGACCCAGTACTTC.